Listed below are T cell receptor beta chains from one sample, sequenced in a study of cytomegalovirus exposure and HLA in healthy donors. The protocol was immunoSEQ multiplex PCR, while the TCRdb copy is restricted to in-frame clones and leaves out a portion. The sample has some 170,000 clones, around 80% seen once. The sequencing input was PBMCs. The receptors come from a woman in her 30s in good health and CMV-seropositive. Each CDR3 is given with its conserved first and last residue. D genes are given only for firm matches. Part of the rows lack a size; the others show once, few, many or a class for expanded clones.

d_gene	v_gene	abundance	j_gene	CDR3nt	CDR3aa
NA	TRBV19	NA	TRBJ2-7	TGTGCCAGTAGTATTGGGGCTGGGTCCTACGAGCAGTACTTC	CASSIGAGSYEQYF
TRBD2	TRBV5-1	few	TRBJ2-1	TGCGCCAGCAGGACTAGCGGGGGGCAGTACAATGAGCAGTTCTTC	CASRTSGGQYNEQFF
TRBD1	TRBV4-1	NA	TRBJ1-5	TGCGCCAGCAGCCAAGTTACGGGACAGGGGAGTCAGCCCCAGCATTTT	CASSQVTGQGSQPQHF
TRBD1	TRBV4-1	NA	TRBJ2-7	TGCGCCAGCAGCCCCGGGACAGGGGGGTGGTACGAGCAGTACTTC	CASSPGTGGWYEQYF
TRBD1	TRBV7-9	NA	TRBJ2-7	TGTTCCATTACATCAGGGACAGGTTCGGACTTC	CSITSGTGSDF
NA	TRBV2	NA	TRBJ2-7	TGTGCCAGCAGTGCCGGGGATGTCTACGAGCAGTACTTC	CASSAGDVYEQYF
TRBD2	TRBV20-1	NA	TRBJ2-7	TGCAGTGCTAGTACTAGCGTAGTCCAGTACTTC	CSASTSVVQYF
NA	TRBV7-2	once	TRBJ2-7	TGTGCCAGCAGCTTAGCGGGGGGTCGGGAGCAGTACTTC	CASSLAGGREQYF
NA	TRBV28	NA	TRBJ1-5	TGTGCCAGCAGTTTGGCCAAGGGGCGAAGGAATCAGCCCCAGCATTTT	CASSLAKGRRNQPQHF
TRBD1	TRBV5-6	NA	TRBJ2-3	TGTGCCAGCAGCCGGGACAGGGGGAACACAGATACGCAGTATTTT	CASSRDRGNTDTQYF
NA	TRBV7-8	NA	TRBJ2-5	TGTGCCAGCAGCCCCACCGGGATACCCGAAGAGACCCAGTACTTC	CASSPTGIPEETQYF
NA	TRBV6-5	NA	TRBJ2-7	TGTGCCAGCAGGACAGGTCTCGGGCATTACGAGCAGTACTTC	CASRTGLGHYEQYF
NA	TRBV15	NA	TRBJ2-7	TGTGCCACCAGCAGAGATCTAAGTTCCTACGAGCAGTACTTC	CATSRDLSSYEQYF
TRBD1	TRBV7-9	NA	TRBJ1-2	TGTGCCAGCTCACAGGGGCCAGTCTATGGCTACACCTTC	CASSQGPVYGYTF
NA	TRBV6-1	NA	TRBJ2-1	TGTGCCAGCACAGGGCGGCTTTCTCGGAATGAGCAGTTCTTC	CASTGRLSRNEQFF
TRBD2	TRBV28	NA	TRBJ2-3	TGTGCCAGCAGTTCACGTAGGGCTAGCGGGGGGACAGATACGCAGTATTTT	CASSSRRASGGTDTQYF
NA	TRBV7-9	NA	TRBJ2-1	TGTGCCACCCCAATCTCCAGCTCCTACAATGAGCAGTTCTTC	CATPISSSYNEQFF
NA	TRBV6-1	NA	TRBJ2-7	TGTGCCAGCAGTGAAACAGGGGGGGACTACGAGCAGTACTTC	CASSETGGDYEQYF
NA	TRBV29-1	NA	TRBJ1-1	TGCAGCGCCATCAGTCTGAACACTGAAGCTTTCTTT	CSAISLNTEAFF
NA	TRBV18	NA	TRBJ1-4	TGTGCCAGCTCACCCAACAGGGTACCGGATGAAAAACTGTTTTTT	CASSPNRVPDEKLFF
NA	TRBV29-1	NA	TRBJ1-1	TGCAGCGTTACACGTATCAGGGAAACTGAAGCTTTCTTT	CSVTRIRETEAFF
NA	TRBV30	NA	TRBJ1-2	TGTGCCTGGAGTAGAGCTTATCAGCGCTATGGCTACACCTTC	CAWSRAYQRYGYTF
NA	TRBV11-1	NA	TRBJ2-3	TGTGCCAGCAGCTTAAACGGTGCCTTCCCAGGACAGATCACAGATACGCAGTATTTT	CASSLNGAFPGQITDTQYF
TRBD2	TRBV7-9	NA	TRBJ2-2	TGTGCCAGCAGCTTACCCGAGCGGGGGGGCAGCACCGGGGAGCTGTTTTTT	CASSLPERGGSTGELFF
TRBD1	TRBV4-1	NA	TRBJ1-2	TGCGCCAGCAGCCAAGTAACAGGGGGCAGCTATGGCTACACCTTC	CASSQVTGGSYGYTF
TRBD1	TRBV4-3	NA	TRBJ1-4	TGCGCCAGCAGCCAACAGGGGGCTCAGGGTAATGAAAAACTGTTTTTT	CASSQQGAQGNEKLFF
NA	TRBV7-3	NA	TRBJ2-7	TGTGCCAGCAGCCCGGGGCCAGGGGATTCCTACGAGCAGTACTTC	CASSPGPGDSYEQYF
TRBD2	TRBV29-1	NA	TRBJ2-1	TGCAGCGTTATGGCGGGGGAGGTTTACAATGAGCAGTTCTTC	CSVMAGEVYNEQFF
NA	TRBV4-3	NA	TRBJ2-2	TGCGCCAGCAGCCGGGGGGGCGTGAACACCGGGGAGCTGTTTTTT	CASSRGGVNTGELFF
TRBD1	TRBV7-2	NA	TRBJ1-5	TGTGCCAGCAGCCCCGGGACAGGGACGGGGCAGCCCCAGCATTTT	CASSPGTGTGQPQHF
NA	TRBV9	NA	TRBJ2-3	TGTGCCAGCAGCGTCAGTAGTAGTGGGGAGTACGCCAATACGCAGTATTTT	CASSVSSSGEYANTQYF
NA	TRBV5-1	NA	TRBJ2-1	TGCGCCAGCAGCTTCGAGGGGGTGGCCTACAATGAGCAGTTCTTC	CASSFEGVAYNEQFF
TRBD2	TRBV9	NA	TRBJ2-1	TGTGCCAGCAGCGTAGTTAGCGGGGGGGTCAATGAGCAGTTCTTC	CASSVVSGGVNEQFF
NA	TRBV5-1	once	TRBJ2-5	TGCGCCAGCAGCTTGGCACAGGGAGTCGAGACCCAGTACTTC	CASSLAQGVETQYF
TRBD2	TRBV9	NA	TRBJ2-5	TGTGCCAGCAGCCAAGGACTAGCTCGGACCCAGTACTTC	CASSQGLARTQYF
TRBD2	TRBV27	NA	TRBJ2-1	TGTGCCAGCAGTTTAAGCGGGGATCTCTACAATGAGCAGTTCTTC	CASSLSGDLYNEQFF
NA	TRBV25-1	NA	TRBJ1-1	TGTGCCAGCAGTGAATATGGCGACAGTAACTCTTTCTTT	CASSEYGDSNSFF
TRBD1	TRBV5-1	NA	TRBJ2-2	TGCGCCAGCAGCCTGCTACAGGGGGCCGGGGAGCTGTTTTTT	CASSLLQGAGELFF
NA	TRBV27	NA	TRBJ1-1	TGTGCCAGCAGCCGCGGGGGGGCCCCGAACACTGAAGCTTTCTTT	CASSRGGAPNTEAFF
TRBD1	TRBV19	NA	TRBJ1-1	TGTGCCAGTAGTCCTCCCCGGGACAGGAGGAACACTGAAGCTTTCTTT	CASSPPRDRRNTEAFF
NA	TRBV19	NA	TRBJ2-1	TGTGCCAGTAGCCTCACGGGAGCAGGGCCCTCCTACAATGAGCAGTTCTTC	CASSLTGAGPSYNEQFF
TRBD1	TRBV4-3	few	TRBJ1-1	TGCGCCAGCAGCCAAGCCCGGGACAGGGAAGAAGCTTTCTTT	CASSQARDREEAFF